This TCR beta chain emerged from a study of T cell responses to AZD1222 COVID-19 vaccine. V lost 11 bases and J lost 3, with 20 bases in between. CDR3 length equals 15 residues. CDR1 ENHRY and CDR2 SYGVKD come from the germline V gene. Points on this clone: Its antigen is as yet unknown.

Study findings and constraints: None of the repertoires were sampled until the peak T cell response had passed.

The data were produced by immunoSEQ multiplex PCR, yet TCRdb's version contains in-frame clones alone and is incomplete. Of about 150,000 clones in the sample, about nine tenths were seen once. The TCR originated in an adult in good health. Here the sequenced sample was peripheral blood, taken on day 0 of AZD1222 vaccination. This chain uses TRBV10-3 with TRBJ1-5, with D possibly being TRBD1 (6 bases). The CDR3 nucleotides read TGTGCCGCCCAGGGGCAGCGCCGATTCAATCAGCCCCAGCATTTT. Its translation: CAAQGQRRFNQPQHF.